This T cell receptor beta chain was documented in a study of cytomegalovirus exposure and HLA in healthy donors. Regarding the study as a whole: High sensitivity and specificity were reportedly achieved when the classifier diagnosed cytomegalovirus status.

The CDR3 has 16 residues. The ends lost 4 bases at V and 4 bases at J; junction bases unmatched: 9. Germline V gene lookup returns CDR1 MGHRA and CDR2 YSYEKL. Sequencing was performed with immunoSEQ multiplex PCR; in TCRdb, only in-frame clones are kept and a portion is missing. The sample lists some 270,000 clones, around 85% occurring once. Comments on this clone: Its antigen is not identified.

This receptor was identified in a woman in her late teens or twenties in good health and CMV-seronegative. Sequenced material: PBMCs. This chain links TRBV4-1 with TRBJ2-3, with 9 positions matching TRBD2. CDR3 amino acids: CASSRQLAGLADTQYF. The CDR3 DNA is TGCGCCAGCAGCCGCCAACTAGCGGGTTTGGCAGATACGCAGTATTTT.